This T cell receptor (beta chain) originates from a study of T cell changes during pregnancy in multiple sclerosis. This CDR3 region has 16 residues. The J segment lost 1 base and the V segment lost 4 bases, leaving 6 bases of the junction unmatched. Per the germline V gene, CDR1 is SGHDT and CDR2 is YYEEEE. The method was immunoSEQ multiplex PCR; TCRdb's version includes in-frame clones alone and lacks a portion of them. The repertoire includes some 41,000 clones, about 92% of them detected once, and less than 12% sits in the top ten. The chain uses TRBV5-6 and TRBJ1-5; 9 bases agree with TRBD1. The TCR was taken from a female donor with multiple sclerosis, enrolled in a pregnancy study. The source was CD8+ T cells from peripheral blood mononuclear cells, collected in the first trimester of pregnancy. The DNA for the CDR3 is TGTGCCAGCAGCAGCACGGGACAGGGAAGCAATCAGCCCCAGCATTTT. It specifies CASSSTGQGSNQPQHF.